This TCR beta chain was sequenced in a study of T cell repertoires in cytomegalovirus infection. Background on the study: Indicated by public TCR beta signatures were CMV infection and matching HLA type.

This clonotype has more than one count but fewer than ten. The target antigen is unknown. MiXCR, run by TCRdb on the reads, gives a single entry per CDR3 protein. In the table there are 100,000 or so distinct CDR3 sequences, approximately 15% of which are singletons. General observations from the study: Frequencies of public TCR beta families were cumulated, and this identified carriers of CMV plus the relevant HLA. Within the response measured ex vivo, HLA-C-restricted CMV-specific TCR beta clonotypes were dominant.

Trimming stripped 5 bases from V and 4 bases from J, with 17 bases between. The CDR3 totals 15 residues. Germline CDR1 reads DFQATT; CDR2 reads SNEGSKA (reference sequence). This sequence was found in a human donor in good health (CMV status not recorded). Some clones in this sample may be carry-over from other donors' samples. The chain recombines TRBV20-1 with TRBJ2-2, with D perhaps assigned TRBD1 or TRBD2 (6 bases each). Sequencing was performed on PBMCs. The CDR3 here is CSALGPGAGTGELFF. DNA for the CDR3: TGCAGTGCTCTGGGGCCGGGGGCCGGCACCGGGGAGCTGTTTTTT.